Sequencing of this T cell receptor (beta chain) was carried out in a study of graft-versus-host responses after intestinal transplantation. As for this clone: Its specificity is unknown.

Whole-study findings and limits: GvH clonotypes were identified within recipient marrow, with a subset emerging first in ileum or blood. Clonal ratios of graft-versus-host to host-versus-graft in allografts were high for patients exhibiting graft-donor T cell macrochimerism.

The repertoire was sequenced with immunoSEQ multiplex PCR; TCRdb's copy has only in-frame clones and lacks some. The data show tens of thousands of clones, with around 96% seen just once and about 0.5% held by the top ten. This receptor was obtained from a human donor who was the organ donor for an intestinal transplant. Sample: unstimulated CD8+ T cells sorted from spleen or lymph node cells, taken before transplant.

CDR3 protein: CASSSLGQDNSPLHF. CDR3 nucleotides: TGTGCCAGCAGCTCCCTAGGACAGGATAATTCACCCCTCCACTTT. V is TRBV7-4 and J is TRBJ1-6; 7 positions agree with TRBD1. The ends lost 4 bases at V and 5 bases at J; junction bases unmatched: 5. CDR1 and CDR2 (germline): SGHVT, SQSDAQ. The CDR3 is 15 residues long. The full variable domain, with the rest looked up from reference TRBV7-4 and TRBJ1-6, is GAGVSQSPRYKVAKRGRDVALRCDSISGHVTLYWYRQTLGQGSEVLTYSQSDAQRDKSGRPSGRFSAERPERSVSTLKIQRTEQGDSAVYLCASSSLGQDNSPLHFGNGTRLTVT.